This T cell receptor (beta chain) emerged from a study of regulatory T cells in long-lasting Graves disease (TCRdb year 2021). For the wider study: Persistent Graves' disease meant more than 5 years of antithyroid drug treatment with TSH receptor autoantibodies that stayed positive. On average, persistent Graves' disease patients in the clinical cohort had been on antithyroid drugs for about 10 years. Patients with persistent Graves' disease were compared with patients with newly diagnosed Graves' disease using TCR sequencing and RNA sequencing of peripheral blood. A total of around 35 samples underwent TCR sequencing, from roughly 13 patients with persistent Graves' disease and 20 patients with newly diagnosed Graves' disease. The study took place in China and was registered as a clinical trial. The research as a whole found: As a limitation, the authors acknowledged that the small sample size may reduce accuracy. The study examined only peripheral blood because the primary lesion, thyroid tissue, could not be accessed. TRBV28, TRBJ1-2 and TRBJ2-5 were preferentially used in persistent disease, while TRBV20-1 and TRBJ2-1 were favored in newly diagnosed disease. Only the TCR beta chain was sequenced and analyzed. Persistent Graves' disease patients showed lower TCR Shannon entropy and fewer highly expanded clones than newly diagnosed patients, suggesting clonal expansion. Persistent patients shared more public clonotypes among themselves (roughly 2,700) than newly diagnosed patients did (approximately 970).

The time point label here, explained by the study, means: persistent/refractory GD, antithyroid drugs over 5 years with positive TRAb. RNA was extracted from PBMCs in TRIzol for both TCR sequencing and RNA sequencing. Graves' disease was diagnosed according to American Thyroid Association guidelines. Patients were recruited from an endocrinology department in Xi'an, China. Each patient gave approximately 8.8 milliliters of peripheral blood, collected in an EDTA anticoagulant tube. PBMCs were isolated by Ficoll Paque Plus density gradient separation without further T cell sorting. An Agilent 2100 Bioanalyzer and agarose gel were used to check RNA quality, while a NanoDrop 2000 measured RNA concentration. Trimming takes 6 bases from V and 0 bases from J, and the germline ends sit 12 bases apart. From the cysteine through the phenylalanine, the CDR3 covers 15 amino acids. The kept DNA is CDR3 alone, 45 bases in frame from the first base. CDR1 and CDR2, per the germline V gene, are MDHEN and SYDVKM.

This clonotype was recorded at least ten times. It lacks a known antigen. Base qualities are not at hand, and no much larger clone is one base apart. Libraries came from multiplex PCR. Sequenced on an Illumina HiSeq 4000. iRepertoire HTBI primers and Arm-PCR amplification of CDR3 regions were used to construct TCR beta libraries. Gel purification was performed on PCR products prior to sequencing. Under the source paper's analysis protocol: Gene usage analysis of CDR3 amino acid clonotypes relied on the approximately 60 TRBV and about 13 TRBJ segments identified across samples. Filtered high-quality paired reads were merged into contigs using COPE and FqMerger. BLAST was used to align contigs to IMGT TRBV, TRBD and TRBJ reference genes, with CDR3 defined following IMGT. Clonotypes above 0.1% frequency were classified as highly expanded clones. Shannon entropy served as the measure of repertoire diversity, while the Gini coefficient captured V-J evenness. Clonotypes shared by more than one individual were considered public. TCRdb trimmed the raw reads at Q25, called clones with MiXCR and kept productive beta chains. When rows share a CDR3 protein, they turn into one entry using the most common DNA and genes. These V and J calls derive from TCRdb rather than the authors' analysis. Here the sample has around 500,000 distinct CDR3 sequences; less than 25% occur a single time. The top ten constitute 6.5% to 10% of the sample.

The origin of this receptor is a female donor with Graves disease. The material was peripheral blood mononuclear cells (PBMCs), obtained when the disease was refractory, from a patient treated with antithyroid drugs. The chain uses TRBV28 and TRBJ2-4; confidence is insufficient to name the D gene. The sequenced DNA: TGTGCCAGCAGGCCCGGGCACAAAGCCAAAAACATTCAGTACTTC. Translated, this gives CASRPGHKAKNIQYF.